This T cell receptor (beta chain) was identified in a study of blood T cell repertoires in COVID-19 (dated by TCRdb to about 2020). About the full investigation: The collaborator samples originated in the United States, Italy and Spain and spanned the acute and convalescent phases of COVID-19. Deeply sampled blood TCRbeta repertoires from subjects exposed to, actively infected with, or recovered from COVID-19 were included in the dataset. The prospective study material was composed of cDNA or gDNA derived from T cells, B-cell-depleted T cells, or PBMCs. Samples were obtained from the ongoing ImmuneRACE study (first 160 participants) and from 1,254 subjects provided by 6 global collaborators. Where available, HLA class I and class II types were taken from metadata supplied by the sample provider and were not determined by assay-based typing. The repertoires were released in a freely available public database meant as a resource for research on the immune response to SARS-CoV-2. Nearly every sample came with metadata listing a de-identified subject ID, COVID-19 status, age in years and sex.

The collaborating institutions used their own protocols to collect whole blood in K2EDTA tubes. Collaborator samples were shipped for TCRbeta analysis as frozen whole blood, isolated PBMCs, or DNA extracted from either sample type. This clone has just one count. Its antigen is currently not known. No much larger clone exists at a distance of one base, and base qualities are not known. The CDR3, from cysteine to phenylalanine, totals 15 residues. The DNA shown is the 45-base CDR3, in frame from base 1. Via the germline V gene, CDR1 is SQVTM and CDR2 ANQGSEA. From V the trimming removes 4 bases and from J it removes 4 bases, while the gene matches leave 9 bases of the junction unaccounted for. The paper as a whole reports these results and caveats: How much clinical and demographic metadata was included differed by source and by participant, and the metadata was provided uncurated.

TCRbeta CDR3 regions were amplified from genomic DNA by means of the immunoSEQ Assay, a bias-controlled multiplex PCR. The paper's data handling went like this. The number of nucleated cells in each sample was estimated by amplification of reference gene primers within the assay. Sequence reads were collapsed and filtered to measure the absolute abundance of every unique TCRbeta CDR3 rearrangement. Productive Simpson clonality was computed per sample as the square root of Simpson's diversity index over productive rearrangements. TCRdb stores this immuneACCESS table with in-frame sequences only. Part of the clones is absent; in the studies checked, under half of the shortfall reflects unresolved V genes, and no reason is known for the rest. The V and J calls and clone size come from that table; D and trimming were worked out from the DNA. This sample has about 100,000 clones in its table, and about 86% of those were observed once. Approximately 1.7% of the sample is in the top ten clones.

Specimen: peripheral blood. The rearranged segments are TRBV29-1 and TRBJ1-2; 10 nucleotides in the junction match TRBD1. The TCR was taken from an elderly man with acute or convalescent COVID-19. Here is the DNA: TGCAGCGTTGCTGCCACGGGACAGGGGTCCTATGGCTACACCTTC. Its protein is CSVAATGQGSYGYTF.